The 7 T cell receptor beta chains presented below share a single source sample, sequenced in a study of HIV-infected patients and healthy controls. All unsorted peripheral T cells were captured because whole blood was used without fractionation. Reverse transcription used around 480 ng RNA and constant-region primers for alpha and beta. Alpha and beta chain libraries were made separately by chain-specific third strand synthesis with multiplexing indices. TCRdb ran MiXCR on the 5' RACE reads and lists one entry per CDR3 protein. This sample has about 13,000 distinct CDR3 sequences, with roughly 10% found just once. The sequencing sample was made of blood. The receptors were gathered from an adult in good health.

V is TRBV10-2 and J is TRBJ1-1, with D uncertain. The CDR3 is 11 residues long. Germline CDR1 reads WSHSY; CDR2 reads SAAADI. The V gene lost 8 bases and the J gene lost 1 base, with 5 bases spanning the gap. The CDR3 loop is CASEGNTEAFF. CDR3 bases: TGCGCCAGCGAGGGGAACACTGAAGCTTTCTTT.

The V call is TRBV20-1, the J call TRBJ2-5; the D gene is possibly TRBD1 (6 bases). With 5 bases removed from V and 5 bases from J, the gap between germline ends came to 18 bases. This CDR3 region has 14 residues. From germline, CDR1 is DFQATT and CDR2 SNEGSKA (reference sequence). In nucleotides, the CDR3 is TGCAGTGCTCAAAAAAACAGGGAGTTTGAGACCCAGTACTTC. As protein: CSAQKNREFETQYF.

In this sample, this clonotype turned up many times. DNA for the CDR3: TGCAGTGCTAGAGATGGGACAGGGAAGACTGAAGCTTTCTTT. Translation: CSARDGTGKTEAFF. This chain uses TRBV20-1 with TRBJ1-1; 9 bases align to TRBD1. Germline values: CDR1 DFQATT, CDR2 SNEGSKA (reference sequence). The CDR3 contains 14 residues. V was clipped by 0 bases and J by 5 bases; unmatched bases: 4.

V is TRBV12-3 or TRBV12-4 and J is TRBJ2-7, with D possibly TRBD1 on 5 matching bases. The CDR3 totals 14 residues. Trimming removed 6 bases at V and 4 bases at J, with 16 bases between. Written as DNA, the CDR3 is TGTGCCAGCAGCCTGAGGACAAGAGAGTACGAGCAGTACTTC. Encoded protein: CASSLRTREYEQYF.

By share, this clonotype ranks as medium-sized (0.01 to 0.1%). V usage is TRBV11-1 and J usage is TRBJ1-1, with D tentatively TRBD1 (5 bases). CDR1 and CDR2 from the germline V gene are SGHAT and FQDESV (reference sequence). Trimming removed 5 bases at V and 4 bases at J, with 20 bases between. The CDR3 is 16 amino acids. CDR3 DNA: TGTGCCAGCAGCCCTACCCGTGGGGGAAGGGTCACTGAAGCTTTCTTT. Encoded protein: CASSPTRGGRVTEAFF. Full variable domain (missing parts from reference TRBV11-1 and TRBJ1-1): EAEVAQSPRYKITEKSQAVAFWCDPISGHATLYWYRQILGQGPELLVQFQDESVVDDSQLPKDRFSAERLKGVDSTLKIQPAELGDSAMYLCASSPTRGGRVTEAFFGQGTRLTVV.

By sample share, this clonotype is medium-sized. CDR3 DNA: TGTGCCAGCAGTTACAGGGGCAGTATCTACGAGCAGTACTTC. This translates into CASSYRGSIYEQYF. V usage is TRBV27 and J usage is TRBJ2-7; 7 nucleotides line up with TRBD1. The CDR3 has 14 amino acids. Trimming removed 4 bases from V and 3 bases from J; junction bases left unmatched: 6. Looked up from germline, CDR1 is MNHEY and CDR2 is SMNVEV (reference sequence).

Sample share makes this clonotype medium-sized. The gene calls are TRBV11-2 and TRBJ2-1; 7 bases fit TRBD2. This CDR3 has 15 amino acids. CDR1 and CDR2 from the germline V gene are SGHAT and FQNNGV. After removal of 3 bases from V and 7 bases from J, the junction contained 9 bases not matched to a gene. CDR3 coding DNA: TGTGCCAGCAGCTTCTCTCCCCCGGGAGGTAATGAGCAGTTCTTC. Its protein is CASSFSPPGGNEQFF.